What follows is one T cell receptor (beta chain) and its context. Participant age was roughly 18 to 89 years, and participants resided in fewer than 30 US areas. As handled by the study authors: How many nucleated cells were present was estimated from reference gene primer amplification. The method was immunoSEQ multiplex PCR; TCRdb's version includes in-frame clones alone and lacks a portion of them. The V and J calls and clone size were taken over from that table, and D and trimming were inferred from the DNA. The sample contains nearly 250,000 clones, 85% to 90% of which appear only once. This specimen comes from a study of blood T cell repertoires in COVID-19. Study at large: Samples came from the United States, Italy and Spain, spanning acute and convalescent COVID-19. Sources were T cells, B-cell-depleted T cells, or PBMCs; the material itself was cDNA or gDNA.

The sequence derives from a man aged 50-59 years who had been exposed to COVID-19. What was sequenced was PBMCs or T cells enriched from blood (not recorded which).

CDR3 region: CASSQPVKGYTF. CDR3 sequence (DNA): TGCGCCAGCAGCCAACCGGTTAAGGGCTACACCTTC. This sequence joins TRBV4-1 and TRBJ1-2; D not resolved. Germline loops: CDR1 MGHRA, CDR2 YSYEKL. V dropped 2 bases and J dropped 8 bases, with 9 bases sitting between them. The CDR3 is made up of 12 amino acids.